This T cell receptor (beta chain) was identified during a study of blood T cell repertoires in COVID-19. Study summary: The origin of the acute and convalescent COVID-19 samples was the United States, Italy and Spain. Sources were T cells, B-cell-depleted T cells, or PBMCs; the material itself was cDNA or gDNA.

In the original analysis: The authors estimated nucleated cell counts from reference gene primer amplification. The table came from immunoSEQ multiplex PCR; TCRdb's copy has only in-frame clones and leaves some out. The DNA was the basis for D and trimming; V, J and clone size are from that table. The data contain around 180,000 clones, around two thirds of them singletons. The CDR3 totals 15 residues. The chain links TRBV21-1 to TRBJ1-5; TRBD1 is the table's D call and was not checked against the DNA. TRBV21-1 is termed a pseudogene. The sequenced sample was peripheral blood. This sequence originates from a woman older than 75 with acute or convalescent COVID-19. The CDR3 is CASQKMAGMGQPQHF. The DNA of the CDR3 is TGTGCCAGCCAAAAGATGGCAGGGATGGGTCAGCCCCAGCATTTT.